What follows are 15 T cell receptor beta chains derived from one specimen sequenced in a study of blood T cell repertoires in COVID-19. Profiled with immunoSEQ multiplex PCR; TCRdb holds only in-frame clones, not every one. This table holds approximately 65,000 clones, 70% to 85% found once. Sequencing input: peripheral blood. These receptors all stem from a woman older than 75 with active or convalescent COVID-19.

The CDR3 sequence: CACPPGQGNNEQFF. CDR3 bases: TGTGCCTGCCCGCCGGGACAGGGAAACAATGAGCAGTTCTTC. V and J are TRBV30 and TRBJ2-1; 9 bases agree with TRBD1. The germline CDR1 and CDR2 sequences are GTSNPN and SVGIG (reference sequence). This CDR3 is 14 amino acids long. V lost 6 bases, J lost 5 bases, and 8 bases stayed unmatched.

J is TRBJ2-5 and V is TRBV7-2, with D unclear. This CDR3 region has 13 residues. Germline CDR1 reads SGHTA; CDR2 reads FQGNSA. Between the trimmed V and J ends, which lost 3 bases and 2 bases, there was a span of 7 bases. The CDR3 protein is CASSLPGQETQYF. CDR3 bases: TGTGCCAGCAGCTTGCCGGGTCAAGAGACCCAGTACTTC. The full variable domain, completed using reference TRBV7-2 and TRBJ2-5, is GAGVSQSPSNKVTEKGKDVELRCDPISGHTALYWYRQSLGQGLEFLIYFQGNSAPDKSGLPSDRFSAERTGGSVSTLTIQRTQQEDSAVYLCASSLPGQETQYFGPGTRLLVL.

V gene TRBV5-1 combines with J gene TRBJ2-1; D call uncertain. Trimming shortened V by 1 base and J by 9 bases, and 8 bases separated the two germline ends. Germline V CDR1 and CDR2: SGHRS, YFSETQ. The CDR3 contains 12 residues. CDR3 sequence reads: CASSLSEVEQFF. The CDR3 coding sequence is TGCGCCAGCAGCTTGTCAGAAGTTGAGCAGTTCTTC.

This rearrangement joins TRBV19 to TRBJ2-3; a weak D match, TRBD2 (6 bases). The CDR3 has 15 residues. V was clipped by 3 bases and J by 7 bases, with 17 bases between them. The V gene's germline CDR1 is LNHDA and CDR2 SQIVND (reference sequence). The CDR3 DNA reads as TGTGCCAGTAGTATTGGAGACACAGGACTAAATACGCAGTATTTT. Protein sequence: CASSIGDTGLNTQYF.

This clone was seen repeatedly, ten times or more. The chain has TRBV18 and TRBJ2-2, with unresolved D. Trimming removed 0 bases from V and 3 bases from J, with 11 bases in between. The germline V gene has CDR1 KGHSH and CDR2 LQKENI. The CDR3 sequence is 16 residues long. CDR3 coding DNA: TGTGCCAGCTCACCACCCGGGTTCCCGGACACCGGGGAGCTGTTTTTT. Translation gives CASSPPGFPDTGELFF.

The chain has TRBV5-4 and TRBJ1-1; TRBD1 is a possible D gene (6 bases). Germline CDR1 is SGHNT and CDR2 is YYREEE (reference sequence). The CDR3 runs to 14 residues. Between the trimmed V and J ends, which lost 0 bases and 6 bases, there was a span of 12 bases. The CDR3 sequence: CASSLETGKAEAFF. The CDR3 DNA follows: TGTGCCAGCAGCTTGGAAACAGGGAAGGCTGAAGCTTTCTTT.

The rearrangement uses TRBV2 and TRBJ2-5, with D possibly matching TRBD1 (6 bases). The ends were cut back, 1 base at V and 5 bases at J, with 20 bases in the middle. This CDR3 spans 17 amino acids. CDR1 and CDR2 from the germline V gene are SNHLY and FYNNEI. The CDR3 nucleotides are TGTGCCAGCAGTGAAGGCCTGAGTTCGCAGGGGTCGGAGACCCAGTACTTC. The encoded protein is CASSEGLSSQGSETQYF.

The chain couples TRBV11-3 to TRBJ2-1; D remains ambiguous. V lost 1 base and J 2 bases, leaving 15 bases between the germline ends. This CDR3 contains 17 residues. Germline loops: CDR1 SGHNT, CDR2 YENEEA. DNA for the CDR3: TGTGCCAGCAGCTTAGGTGCGGCGCCGTCAGCCTACAATGAGCAGTTCTTC. It translates to CASSLGAAPSAYNEQFF.

This rearrangement joins TRBV30 to TRBJ1-3; D possibly corresponds to TRBD1 (6 bases). The CDR3 loop spans 14 amino acids. Trimming took 5 bases from V and 4 from J, leaving 15 bases between them. Germline lookup yields CDR1 GTSNPN and CDR2 SVGIG (reference sequence). In DNA, the CDR3 is TGTGCCTGGGAGACGGACAGCCGAGGAAACACCATATATTTT. Amino acids: CAWETDSRGNTIYF. Complete variable domain (other parts from reference TRBV30 and TRBJ1-3): SQTIHQWPATLVQPVGSPLSLECTVEGTSNPNLYWYRQAAGRGLQLLFYSVGIGQISSEVPQNLSASRPQDRQFILSSKKLLLSDSGFYLCAWETDSRGNTIYFGEGSWLTVV.

Here the CDR3 DNA reads TGTGCCAGCAGCCAAGATCTGGGACCACTGGGGGGGACCCAGTACTTC. Translation gives CASSQDLGPLGGTQYF. This chain connects TRBV4-2 to TRBJ2-5; the D gene is possibly TRBD2 (6 bases). This CDR3 region has 16 residues. CDR1 LGHNA and CDR2 YNFKEQ come from the germline V gene. The V end lost 0 bases, the J end lost 7 bases, and 18 bases lay between the germline ends.

The chain has TRBV18 and TRBJ1-1; possible D gene TRBD1, 6 bases. The CDR3 runs 15 residues. CDR1 is KGHSH and CDR2 is LQKENI in the germline V gene. V was cut by 2 bases and J by 5 bases, with 15 bases left in between. The CDR3 DNA sequence: TGTGCCAGCTCACCAGGCACAGGGCGAGGGACTGAAGCTTTCTTT. It yields the protein CASSPGTGRGTEAFF.

In this sample, this clone turned up once. The genes are TRBV2 and TRBJ1-3; unclear D gene. V was shortened by 5 bases and J by 4 bases, with 9 bases between the two germline ends. CDR3 length: 13 residues. Germline V CDR1 and CDR2: SNHLY, FYNNEI. DNA for the CDR3: TGTGCCAGCAGTATGTCAGGCGGAAACACCATATATTTT. Amino acid sequence: CASSMSGGNTIYF.

The J gene is TRBJ2-1, the V gene TRBV4-2, with TRBD2 matching 10 bases. The junction had 3 bases not matched to a gene; V was cut back by 4 bases and J by 3 bases. The CDR3 is 15 residues long. CDR1 and CDR2 from the germline V gene are LGHNA and YNFKEQ. The CDR3 DNA reads TGTGCCAGCAGCCTTCTAGCGGGGGACTACAATGAGCAGTTCTTC. This gives the protein CASSLLAGDYNEQFF.

The chain is built from TRBV29-1 and TRBJ1-2; D not resolved. The CDR3 spans 13 residues. Trimming stripped 6 bases from V and 4 bases from J, with 15 bases between. Germline V gene data show CDR1 as SQVTM and CDR2 as ANQGSEA. This chain's CDR3 is CSVGGRLTYGYTF. In DNA form, the CDR3 reads TGCAGCGTCGGAGGACGCCTTACCTATGGCTACACCTTC. Full variable domain (rest looked up from reference TRBV29-1 and TRBJ1-2): SAVISQKPSRDICQRGTSLTIQCQVDSQVTMMFWYRQQPGQSLTLIATANQGSEATYESGFVIDKFPISRPNLTFSTLTVSNMSPEDSSIYLCSVGGRLTYGYTFGSGTRLTVV.

V gene TRBV7-8 combines with J gene TRBJ1-2; TRBD1 aligns across 7 bases. This CDR3 region has 15 residues. Trimming cost V 1 base and J 7 bases; bases outside gene matches: 9. Looked up from germline, CDR1 is SGHVS and CDR2 is FQNEAQ. CDR3 sequence: CASSLGPDDRVGYTF. The CDR3 coding sequence is TGTGCCAGCAGCTTAGGACCAGATGACAGGGTTGGCTACACCTTC.